This record concerns one T cell receptor beta chain sequence. The CDR3 covers 16 residues. Germline CDR1 is SGDLS and CDR2 is YYNGEE. J was trimmed by 8 bases and V by 4 bases; bases with no gene match: 7. Some clones are missing from TCRdb's copy, which holds only in-frame ones; the method was immunoSEQ multiplex PCR. The sample carries some 15,000 clones, approximately 85% recorded once. The data derive from a study of tumor-infiltrating lymphocytes in localized non-small cell lung cancer. This clonotype was obtained from a human donor with non-small cell lung cancer. Specimen: uninvolved lung tissue not adjacent to the tumor. The chain combines TRBV9 with TRBJ1-6, with 12 bases matching TRBD1. The CDR3 region is CASSLGGTGGDSPLHF. CDR3 DNA sequence: TGTGCCAGCAGCCTTGGGGGGACAGGGGGCGATTCACCCCTCCACTTT.